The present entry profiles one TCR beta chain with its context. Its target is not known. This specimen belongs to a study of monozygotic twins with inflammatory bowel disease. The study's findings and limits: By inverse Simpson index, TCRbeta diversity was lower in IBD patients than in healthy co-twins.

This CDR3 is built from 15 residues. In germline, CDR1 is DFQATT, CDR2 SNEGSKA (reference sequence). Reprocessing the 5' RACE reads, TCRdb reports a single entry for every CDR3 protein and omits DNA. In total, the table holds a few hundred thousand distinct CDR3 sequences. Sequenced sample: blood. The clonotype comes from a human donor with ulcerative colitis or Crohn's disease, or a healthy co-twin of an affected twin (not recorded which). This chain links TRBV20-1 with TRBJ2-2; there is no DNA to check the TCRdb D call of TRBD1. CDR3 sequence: CSATRRQGGTGELFF.